The next 13 T cell receptor beta chains were all read from a single sample in a study of post-analysis software for immune sequencing data. Findings and limits, study-wide: With TRBV5-6, TRBV5-1 and TRBV20-1 included, about five TRBV segments were more frequent in patients than in controls.

Antigens for these TCRs are unknown. Unique molecular identifiers were carried by the TCR beta cDNA libraries. TCRdb passed the PCR reads through MiXCR, listing each CDR3 protein once. The table records 740,000 or so distinct CDR3 sequences, about 53% of them present only once. Sequencing was done on a sample of blood. Receptors originate from a girl between 5 and 17 years old with multiple sclerosis.

This clonotype appeared once. V is TRBV3-1 and J is TRBJ1-2; D uncertain. CDR1 and CDR2 (germline): LGHDT, YNNKEL (reference sequence). The CDR3 is 14 amino acids. V gave up 4 bases and J gave up 4 bases, with 13 bases separating them. CDR3 nucleotide sequence: TGTGCCAGCAGCCTTTCGTCGGGCAGCTATGGCTACACCTTC. Its protein is CASSLSSGSYGYTF.

This chain uses TRBV7-9 with TRBJ2-5, with D possibly being TRBD2 (5 bases). Germline CDR1 and CDR2: SEHNR and FQNEAQ (reference sequence). The CDR3 consists of 13 residues. With 3 bases removed from V and 11 bases from J, the gap between germline ends came to 16 bases. CDR3 bases: TGTGCCAGCAGCTTTTTGGCGGTCGGGGAGCAGTACTTC. This sequence encodes CASSFLAVGEQYF.

This clonotype came up a few times. The chain is built from TRBV5-1 and TRBJ2-1, with 7 bases identical to TRBD2. The CDR3 length is 17 residues. Trimming cost V 4 bases and J 0 bases; bases outside gene matches: 10. Germline CDR1 and CDR2: SGHRS and YFSETQ. Here the CDR3 reads CASSLYSSGDSYNEQFF. CDR3 nucleotide sequence: TGCGCCAGCAGCCTATATTCGAGCGGGGACTCCTACAATGAGCAGTTCTTC.

There are a few counts of this clonotype. The chain has TRBV20-1 and TRBJ2-4; 9 positions match TRBD1. The assigned J gene may be wrong: the sequence end matches TRBJ2-7 better. Germline-derived CDR1 and CDR2 are DFQATT and SNEGSKA (reference sequence). CDR3 size: 16 residues. The DNA of the CDR3 is TGCAGTGCTAGAGGTGCTGACAGGGGGGGGACCTACGAGCAGTACTTC. It yields the protein CSARGADRGGTYEQYF.

The chain combines TRBV12-3 or TRBV12-4 with TRBJ1-2; the D is unclear. CDR3 length equals 13 residues. V gave up 5 bases and J gave up 4 bases, with 11 bases separating them. This chain's CDR3 is CASSLDTIYGYTF. DNA for the CDR3: TGTGCCAGCAGTCTGGATACTATCTATGGCTACACCTTC.

There are a few counts of this clonotype. The rearrangement links TRBV12-3 or TRBV12-4 to TRBJ2-7; D is unresolved. The CDR3 has 13 amino acids. V was shortened by 7 bases and J by 3 bases, with 13 bases between the two germline ends. The CDR3 nucleotides are TGTGCCAGCACCTCAGCCCAAAGCTACGAGCAGTACTTC. Protein: CASTSAQSYEQYF.

The CDR3 coding sequence is TGTGCCATCACCGGGAATTACAATGAGCAGTTCTTC. Residues: CAITGNYNEQFF. The V gene is TRBV10-3, the J gene TRBJ2-1, with a possible D match to TRBD2 (5 bases). V lost 7 bases, J lost 4 bases, and 8 bases lay in between. Germline values: CDR1 ENHRY, CDR2 SYGVKD. There are 12 residues in the CDR3.

This clonotype was recorded a few times. This chain uses TRBV20-1 with TRBJ2-5, with D perhaps matching TRBD1 (6 bases). In germline, CDR1 is DFQATT, CDR2 SNEGSKA (reference sequence). This CDR3 contains 14 residues. V was pared by 3 bases and J by 1 base, with 12 bases between. The CDR3 DNA reads TGCAGTGCTAGTAACAGGGTCCTCCAAGAGACCCAGTACTTC. Protein sequence: CSASNRVLQETQYF.

The genes are TRBV4-1 and TRBJ2-1, with D possibly TRBD1 on 6 matching bases. CDR3 length: 15 amino acids. Trimming removed 0 bases at V and 3 bases at J, with 9 bases between. Per germline, CDR1 MGHRA and CDR2 YSYEKL. The CDR3 DNA reads TGCGCCAGCAGCCAAGACGGGACACTCTACAATGAGCAGTTCTTC. It specifies CASSQDGTLYNEQFF.

The J gene is TRBJ2-1, the V gene TRBV29-1; the match to TRBD2 covers 11 bases. The V and J ends lost 4 bases and 5 bases, in that order; junction bases with no gene match: 7. Per germline, CDR1 SQVTM and CDR2 ANQGSEA. The CDR3 totals 15 residues. The CDR3 here is CSVVEVAGGDNEQFF. The DNA of the CDR3 is TGCAGCGTTGTGGAGGTAGCGGGGGGGGACAATGAGCAGTTCTTC.

This rearrangement joins TRBV5-6 to TRBJ1-4; D is uncertain. Germline CDR1 reads SGHDT; CDR2 reads YYEEEE. The V end lost 3 bases, the J end lost 8 bases, and 14 bases lay between the germline ends. The CDR3 length is 14 residues. The CDR3 loop reads CASSWPRAGEKLFF. CDR3 in DNA: TGTGCCAGCAGCTGGCCCCGGGCAGGAGAAAAACTGTTTTTT.

The chain joins TRBV20-1 to TRBJ2-5; 14 nucleotides agree with TRBD2. The CDR3 is made up of 19 amino acids. The J segment lost 1 base and the V segment lost 6 bases, leaving 16 bases of the junction unmatched. CDR1 and CDR2 from the germline V gene are DFQATT and SNEGSKA (reference sequence). Here the CDR3 DNA reads TGCAGTGCCATCCCGGGACTAGCGGGGGTCTTTGCCATCCAAGAGACCCAGTACTTC. It is translated as CSAIPGLAGVFAIQETQYF.

CDR3 sequence reads: CASSYLRTTGSIGVTWNEQFF. The CDR3, as DNA: TGTGCCAGCAGTTACCTGAGGACGACAGGGAGTATAGGAGTTACATGGAATGAGCAGTTCTTC. The rearrangement links TRBV6-5 to TRBJ2-1, with 7 bases aligning to TRBD1. In germline, CDR1 is MNHEY, CDR2 SVGAGI. The CDR3 loop spans 21 amino acids. Unmatched junction bases numbered 26, after V lost 2 bases and J lost 7 bases.